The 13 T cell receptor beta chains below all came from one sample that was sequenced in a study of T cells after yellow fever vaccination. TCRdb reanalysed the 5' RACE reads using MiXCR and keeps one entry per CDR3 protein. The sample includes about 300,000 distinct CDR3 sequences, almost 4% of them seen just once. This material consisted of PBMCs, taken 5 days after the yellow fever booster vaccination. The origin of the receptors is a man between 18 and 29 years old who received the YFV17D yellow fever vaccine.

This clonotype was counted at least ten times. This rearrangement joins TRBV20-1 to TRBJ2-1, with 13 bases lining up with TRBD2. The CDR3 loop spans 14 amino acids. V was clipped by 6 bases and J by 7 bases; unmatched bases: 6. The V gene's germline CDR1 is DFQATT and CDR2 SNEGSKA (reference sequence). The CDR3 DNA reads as TGCAGTGCAGACACTAGCGGGGGGGCTAATGAGCAGTTCTTC. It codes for CSADTSGGANEQFF.

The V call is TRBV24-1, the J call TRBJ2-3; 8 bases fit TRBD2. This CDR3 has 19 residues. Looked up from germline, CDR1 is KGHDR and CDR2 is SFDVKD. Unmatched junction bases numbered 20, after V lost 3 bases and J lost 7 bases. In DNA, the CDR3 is TGTGCCACCAGTGATCCTAAGACTAGCGAGCGCAAGGGGGGATATACGCAGTATTTT. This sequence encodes CATSDPKTSERKGGYTQYF.

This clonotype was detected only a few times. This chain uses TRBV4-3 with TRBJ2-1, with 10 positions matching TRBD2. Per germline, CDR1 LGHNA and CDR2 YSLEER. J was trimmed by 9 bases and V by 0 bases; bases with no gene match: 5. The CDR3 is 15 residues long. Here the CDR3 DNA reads TGCGCCAGCAGCCAAGAACCAGCGGGGGGGCCTGAGCAGTTCTTC. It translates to CASSQEPAGGPEQFF.

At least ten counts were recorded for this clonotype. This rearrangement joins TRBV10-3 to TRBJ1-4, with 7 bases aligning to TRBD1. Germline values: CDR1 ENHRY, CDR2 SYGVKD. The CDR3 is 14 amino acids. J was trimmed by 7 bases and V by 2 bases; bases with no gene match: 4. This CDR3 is CAISETGQREKLFF. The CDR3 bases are TGTGCCATCAGTGAGACGGGACAGCGTGAAAAACTGTTTTTT.

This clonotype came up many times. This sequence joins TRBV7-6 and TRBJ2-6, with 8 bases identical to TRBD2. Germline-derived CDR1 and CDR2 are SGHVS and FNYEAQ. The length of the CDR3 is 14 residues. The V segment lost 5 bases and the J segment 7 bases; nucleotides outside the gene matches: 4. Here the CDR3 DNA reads TGTGCCAGCAGCGCCCGGGGGGGCGCCAACGTCCTGACTTTC. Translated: CASSARGGANVLTF.

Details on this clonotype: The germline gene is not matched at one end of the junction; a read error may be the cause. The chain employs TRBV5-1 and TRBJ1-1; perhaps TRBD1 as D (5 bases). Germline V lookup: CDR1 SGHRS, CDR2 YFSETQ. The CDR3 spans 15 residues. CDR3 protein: CASKEPRVGVTEVFF. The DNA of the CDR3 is TGCGCCAGCAAGGAACCTCGCGTAGGGGTCACTGAAGTTTTCTTT.

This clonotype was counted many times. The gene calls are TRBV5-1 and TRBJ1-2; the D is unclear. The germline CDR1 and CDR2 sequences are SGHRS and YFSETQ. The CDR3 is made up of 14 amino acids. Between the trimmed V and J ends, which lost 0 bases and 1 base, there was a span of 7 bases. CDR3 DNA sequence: TGCGCCAGCAGCTTGGACACGCTTAACTATGGCTACACCTTC. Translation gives CASSLDTLNYGYTF.

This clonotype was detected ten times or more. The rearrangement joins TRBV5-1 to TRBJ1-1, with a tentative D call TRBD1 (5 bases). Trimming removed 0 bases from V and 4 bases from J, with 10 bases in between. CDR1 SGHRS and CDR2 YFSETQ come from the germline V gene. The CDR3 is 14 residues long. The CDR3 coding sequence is TGCGCCAGCAGCTTGGATCCCGGGGGCACTGAAGCTTTCTTT. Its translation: CASSLDPGGTEAFF.

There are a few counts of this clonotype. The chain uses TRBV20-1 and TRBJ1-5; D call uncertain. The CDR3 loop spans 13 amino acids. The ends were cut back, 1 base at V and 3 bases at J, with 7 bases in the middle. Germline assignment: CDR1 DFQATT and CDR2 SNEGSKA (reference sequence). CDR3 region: CSARGQLNQPQHF. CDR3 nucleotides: TGCAGTGCTAGAGGCCAGCTCAATCAGCCCCAGCATTTT.

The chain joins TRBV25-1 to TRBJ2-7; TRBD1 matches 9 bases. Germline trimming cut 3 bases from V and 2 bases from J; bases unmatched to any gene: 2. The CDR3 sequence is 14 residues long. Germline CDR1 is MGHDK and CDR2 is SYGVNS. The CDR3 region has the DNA TGTGCCAGCAGTGACCGGGACAGGGCCTACGAGCAGTACTTC. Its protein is CASSDRDRAYEQYF.

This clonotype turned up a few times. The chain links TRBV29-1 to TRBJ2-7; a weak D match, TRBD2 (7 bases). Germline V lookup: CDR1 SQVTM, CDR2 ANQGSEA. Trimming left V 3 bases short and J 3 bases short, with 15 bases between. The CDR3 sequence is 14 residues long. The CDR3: CSVDLGGGGYEQYF. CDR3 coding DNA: TGCAGCGTTGATTTAGGGGGGGGAGGCTACGAGCAGTACTTC.

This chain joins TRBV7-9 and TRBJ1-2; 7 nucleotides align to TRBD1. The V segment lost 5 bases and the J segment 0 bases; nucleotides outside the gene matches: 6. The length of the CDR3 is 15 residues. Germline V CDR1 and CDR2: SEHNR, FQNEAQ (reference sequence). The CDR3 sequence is CASSHRDRANYGYTF. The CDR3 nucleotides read TGTGCCAGCAGCCACCGGGACAGAGCTAACTATGGCTACACCTTC.

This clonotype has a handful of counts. Here the CDR3 reads CASSLRRGGGTEAFF. In DNA, the CDR3 is TGTGCCAGCAGCTTAAGGCGCGGAGGGGGCACTGAAGCTTTCTTT. The chain joins TRBV7-3 to TRBJ1-1, with TRBD1 as a possible D gene (6 bases). V was pared by 1 base and J by 4 bases, with 13 bases between. Germline V gene data show CDR1 as SGHTA and CDR2 as FQGTGA. The CDR3 is 15 residues long.